The 5 T cell receptor beta chains below all came from one sample that was sequenced in a study of shared T cell receptors in the human thymus. Repertoires were generated with immunoSEQ multiplex PCR, while TCRdb's copy carries only in-frame clones and drops some. The profile covers approximately 760,000 clones, with 75% to 90% appearing a single time and approximately 0.01% taken by the ten largest. These data are also associated with another study on human thymus T cells.

The sequencing input was thymocytes. The receptors were gathered from a girl under two years old with a congenital heart defect.

The V and J genes are TRBV5-5 and TRBJ1-1; weak D call: TRBD1 (5 bases). The germline CDR1 and CDR2 sequences are SGHKS and YYEKEE (reference sequence). There are 15 residues in the CDR3. V dropped 1 base and J dropped 0 bases, with 10 bases sitting between them. CDR3 amino acids: CASSLRQDMNTEAFF. For the CDR3, the DNA is TGTGCCAGCAGCTTGAGGCAGGACATGAACACTGAAGCTTTCTTT.

This chain uses TRBV5-4 with TRBJ2-1; possibly TRBD2 for D (6 bases). The CDR3 length is 16 residues. Trimming took 2 bases from V and 5 from J, leaving 17 bases between them. Germline CDR1 reads SGHNT; CDR2 reads YYREEE (reference sequence). This chain's CDR3 is CASSFTPGTPNNEQFF. As DNA, the CDR3 is TGTGCCAGCAGCTTTACTCCCGGGACTCCGAACAATGAGCAGTTCTTC.

The chain recombines TRBV28 with TRBJ1-4; D is uncertain. This CDR3 contains 14 residues. With 6 bases removed from V and 2 bases from J, the gap between germline ends came to 10 bases. CDR1 MDHEN and CDR2 SYDVKM come from the germline V gene. CDR3 in amino acids: CASRQQATNEKLFF. The CDR3 DNA is TGTGCCAGCAGACAGCAGGCTACTAATGAAAAACTGTTTTTT.

The V call is TRBV6-1, the J call TRBJ2-6; a possible D gene is TRBD2 (6 bases). The V gene's germline CDR1 is MNHNS and CDR2 SASEGT. Between the trimmed V and J ends, which lost 4 bases and 9 bases, there was a span of 10 bases. The CDR3 runs 13 residues. The CDR3 protein is CASSVSSGNVLTF. In DNA form, the CDR3 reads TGTGCCAGCAGTGTTAGTAGCGGCAACGTCCTGACTTTC.

This clone occurred once. This chain uses TRBV10-2 with TRBJ1-1; D unresolved. The germline CDR1 and CDR2 sequences are WSHSY and SAAADI. The CDR3 extends over 12 amino acids. Between the trimmed V and J ends, which lost 3 bases and 6 bases, there was a span of 8 bases. Here the CDR3 reads CASSDTAAEAFF. CDR3 coding DNA: TGCGCCAGCAGTGACACAGCCGCTGAAGCTTTCTTT.